This TCR beta chain came from a study of shared clonotypes between healthy human individuals (dated by TCRdb to 2019 to 2021). Turning to the overall study: The cohort comprised two women and three men aged 18 to 49 years. For each donor, three plates each were used for CD4 naive and CD4 memory, two plates were used for CD8 naive, and one plate was used for CD8 memory. The study deeply sequenced blood TCR repertoires of five healthy adults to estimate repertoire size and the extent of clonotype sharing between individuals. To increase sequencing depth and limit assay-specific biases, different laboratories used diverse techniques to prepare libraries and sequence TCR repertoires. Each donor's leukapheresis produced roughly between about 0.85 and 10 billion PBMCs.

V is shortened by 2 bases, J by 1 base, and the region joining them spans 9 bases. CDR1 and CDR2 are drawn from the germline V gene: SGHRS, YFSETQ. The CDR3 sequence holds 14 residues, the cysteine and phenylalanine included. Just CDR3 DNA is preserved here, 42 bases in frame from base 1. Remarks on this clone: Its recognized antigen is unknown. Per-base qualities were not stored, and no clone one base away is much larger.

Donors were healthy HIV-negative adults with no recently reported acute infections or vaccinations. Every donor was a Caucasian adult residing in Nashville, Tennessee, USA. CD4+ T cells were enriched through magnetic negative selection, after which naive cells were positively selected on CD45RA and the remaining negative fraction served as the memory subset. Blood was obtained by leukapheresis, after which PBMCs were separated by Ficoll-Histopaque density gradient centrifugation and cryopreserved in liquid nitrogen vapor phase. Analytical flow cytometry was used to check the purity and quantity of every magnetically sorted T cell population. Each sorted fraction had its genomic DNA isolated and then quantified by UV absorbance on a Nanodrop 2000c. General conclusions and limits of the study: Based on pairwise subsampling, the degree of clonotype sharing among donors was expected to be affected by sequencing depth. Naive subsets generally had larger estimated clonotype richness than memory subsets. About 4.5% of naive CD4, approximately 3.7% of naive CD8, 2.3% of memory CD4, and around 0.42% of memory CD8 clonotypes were shared across four donors. Only blood was sampled, and tissue TCR repertoires likely differ from those in blood. The small number of donors limited the genetic and exposure-history diversity represented. Rarefaction of sorted-subset datasets indicated incomplete sequencing despite the large sequencing depth. Higher generation probabilities were observed for clonotypes shared by all four sorted-subset donors than for non-shared clonotypes.

Using the deep immunoSEQ assay, TCR CDR3 regions were amplified from genomic DNA by multiplex PCR. Extracted genomic DNA from each cell subset was spread evenly across all wells of several immunoSEQ 96-well plates, with each plate serving as a replicate. For sorted subsets, each replicate PCR was loaded with 200 to 250 ng genomic DNA, equivalent to 30,000 or so T cell genomes. The purified libraries were quantified using a Qubit 3.0 fluorometer, sized with a Bioanalyzer 2100, and then quantified again using the KAPA Library Quantification kit. Every immunoSEQ 96-well plate was sequenced on a dedicated single-read 150-cycle Illumina NextSeq 550 flow cell. On the authors' methods: Because the immunoSEQ output included only junctional sequences and no quality scores, the filtering could not be the same as the filtering used for full-length reads. To assign V/J genes and CDR3, sequences were annotated against IMGT germline references using PyIR, a Python wrapper for IgBLAST v1.9. Reads were removed for weak V/J assignments (E-value above 1e-6), missing CDR3, stop codons, out-of-frame junctions, or ambiguous translated residues. V3J clonotypes were defined as sequences sharing the same inferred V gene, J gene, and CDR3 amino acid sequence. Percentage overlap between repertoires was calculated by dividing the number of shared unique clonotypes by the size of the smaller repertoire. RTK rarefaction, the Chao1 estimator, and Recon v2.1 estimates of unobserved clonotypes were used to assess repertoire richness. For all TCRbeta clonotypes obtained by the gDNA method from several donors, generation probabilities were computed with OLGA. TCRdb obtained this table from immuneACCESS and retained in-frame rearrangements with V and J assigned. These tables miss some clones; where compared with another copy, unresolved V genes account for less than half of the shortfall, and the remainder is unexplained. The V and J calls and the clone size are those of that table, but D and trimming were determined from the DNA. The sample table holds 640,000 or so clones, of which around 72% were seen once. Roughly 1.8% of the sample goes to the ten largest clones.

The chain employs TRBV5-1 and TRBJ2-5; a confident D gene designation cannot be given. The sequenced material came from memory CD4+ T cells sorted from blood. Explained via the paper, the cell subset or site label denotes: CD45RA-negative fraction. This clonotype originated in a woman in her twenties or thirties in good health. The nucleotides read TGCGCCAGCAGCTTAAGAACGGTCCAAGAGACCCAGTACTTC. This is translated as CASSLRTVQETQYF.